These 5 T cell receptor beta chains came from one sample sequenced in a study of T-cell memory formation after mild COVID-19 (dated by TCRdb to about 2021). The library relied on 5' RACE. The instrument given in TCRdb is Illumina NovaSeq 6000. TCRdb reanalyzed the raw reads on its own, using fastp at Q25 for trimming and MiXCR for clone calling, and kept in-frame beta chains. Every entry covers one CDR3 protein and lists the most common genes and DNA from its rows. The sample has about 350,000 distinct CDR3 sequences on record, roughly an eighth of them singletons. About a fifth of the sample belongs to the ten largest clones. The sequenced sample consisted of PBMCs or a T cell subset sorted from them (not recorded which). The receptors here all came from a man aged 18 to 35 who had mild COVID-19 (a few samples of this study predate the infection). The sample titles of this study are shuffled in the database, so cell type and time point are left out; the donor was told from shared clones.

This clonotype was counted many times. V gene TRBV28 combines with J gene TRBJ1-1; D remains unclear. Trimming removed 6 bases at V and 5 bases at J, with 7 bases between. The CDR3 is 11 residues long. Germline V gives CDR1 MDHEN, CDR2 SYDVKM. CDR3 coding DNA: TGTGCCAGCAGGGAGGGTACTGAAGCTTTCTTT. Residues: CASREGTEAFF.

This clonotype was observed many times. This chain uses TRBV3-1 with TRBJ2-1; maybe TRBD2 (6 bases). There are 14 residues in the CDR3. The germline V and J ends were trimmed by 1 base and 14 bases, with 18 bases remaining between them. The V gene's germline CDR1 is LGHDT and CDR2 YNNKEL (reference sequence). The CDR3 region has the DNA TGTGCCAGCAGCCAAGGTTCCGGGGAGGTAATTAAGTTCTTC. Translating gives CASSQGSGEVIKFF.

Here the CDR3 reads CASSPPDTGELFF. The DNA for the CDR3 is TGTGCCAGCTCACCACCGGACACCGGGGAGCTGTTTTTT. This chain connects TRBV18 to TRBJ2-2; no definite D call. Germline values: CDR1 KGHSH, CDR2 LQKENI. Trimming cost V 0 bases and J 3 bases, with 2 bases left between them. This CDR3 contains 13 residues. The full variable domain, with the rest looked up from reference TRBV18 and TRBJ2-2, is NAGVMQNPRHLVRRRGQEARLRCSPMKGHSHVYWYRQLPEEGLKFMVYLQKENIIDESGMPKERFSAEFPKEGPSILRIQQVVRGDSAAYFCASSPPDTGELFFGEGSRLTVL.

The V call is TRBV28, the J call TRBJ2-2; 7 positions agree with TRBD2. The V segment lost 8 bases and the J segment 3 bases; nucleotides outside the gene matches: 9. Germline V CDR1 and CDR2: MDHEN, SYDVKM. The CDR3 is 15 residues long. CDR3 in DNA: TGTGCCAGCCTGGCGGGGGTCGATTACACCGGGGAGCTGTTTTTT. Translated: CASLAGVDYTGELFF.

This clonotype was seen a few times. CDR3 nucleotide sequence: TGTGCCAGCAGCTCCCTCCGCCAAGCGAGTACTGAAGCTTTCTTT. It specifies CASSSLRQASTEAFF. The chain recombines TRBV7-9 with TRBJ1-1; D remains unclear. Germline lookup yields CDR1 SEHNR and CDR2 FQNEAQ (reference sequence). The V gene lost 4 bases and the J gene lost 5 bases, with 17 bases spanning the gap. The CDR3 has 15 amino acids.